The 32 T cell receptor beta chains below come from one sample, sequenced in a study of OX40 agonist ivuxolimab in advanced cancers. Measured with immunoSEQ multiplex PCR; TCRdb has only the in-frame clones, and not every one. In the table there are just under 80,000 clones, 70% to 90% of which are singletons. This specimen was CD4+ or CD8+ T cells sorted from blood, taken in a trial of the OX40 agonist ivuxolimab. These receptors all stem from an adult with an advanced solid tumor such as melanoma, head and neck, liver or kidney cancer.

The V call is TRBV10-3, the J call TRBJ1-2, with a possible D match to TRBD1 (5 bases). This CDR3 is 14 amino acids long. CDR1 is ENHRY and CDR2 is SYGVKD in the germline V gene. V lost 2 bases and J 8 bases, leaving 15 bases between the germline ends. CDR3 DNA sequence: TGTGCCATCAGTGAGAACGGACACCAGTGGGGCTACACCTTC. Its translation is CAISENGHQWGYTF.

V and J are TRBV6-1 and TRBJ2-2; unclear D gene. This CDR3 region has 16 residues. Germline CDR1 is MNHNS and CDR2 is SASEGT. V was shortened by 2 bases and J by 4 bases, with 14 bases between the two germline ends. The CDR3 protein is CASSELISGPTGELFF. The CDR3 DNA follows: TGTGCCAGCAGTGAACTGATTTCAGGTCCCACCGGGGAGCTGTTTTTT.

The chain employs TRBV4-3 and TRBJ2-1; 7 bases line up with TRBD2. CDR1 and CDR2 (germline): LGHNA, YSLEER. CDR3 length: 17 residues. Trimming took 1 base from V and 3 from J; bases not matched to a gene: 9. The CDR3 coding sequence is TGCGCCAGCAGCCAAGTCTGGTCTAGCGGCAACTACAATGAGCAGTTCTTC. It translates to CASSQVWSSGNYNEQFF.

This rearrangement joins TRBV6-6 to TRBJ2-2, with 8 bases matching TRBD2. CDR3 length: 13 amino acids. Germline CDR1 and CDR2: MNHNY and SVGAGI (reference sequence). V shed 6 bases and J 7 bases; nucleotides not matched to a gene: 4. CDR3 amino acids: CASRPTSGGELFF. CDR3 coding DNA: TGTGCCAGCAGACCTACTAGCGGCGGGGAGCTGTTTTTT.

For the CDR3, the DNA is TGTGCCAGCAGCTTGATGGAGAGCGGGAGCGGTGATGATACGCAGTATTTT. Amino acids: CASSLMESGSGDDTQYF. The J gene is TRBJ2-3, the V gene TRBV7-2; 8 bases line up with TRBD2. The CDR3 contains 17 residues. J gave up 6 bases and V 3 bases, and 14 bases lay outside the gene matches. CDR1 is SGHTA and CDR2 is FQGNSA in the germline V gene.

This chain links TRBV10-2 with TRBJ1-1; unclear D gene. Germline CDR1 is WSHSY and CDR2 is SAAADI. V was pared by 7 bases and J by 4 bases, with 16 bases between. CDR3 length: 14 amino acids. CDR3 nucleotides: TGCGCCAGCATCCTGACGGTTACGTCCACTGAAGCTTTCTTT. Its protein product is CASILTVTSTEAFF.

The chain links TRBV5-5 to TRBJ2-1; TRBD2 agrees at 7 bases. Germline loops: CDR1 SGHKS, CDR2 YYEKEE (reference sequence). J gave up 6 bases and V 1 base, and 4 bases lay outside the gene matches. The CDR3 runs 14 residues. The DNA for the CDR3 is TGTGCCAGCAGCTTGTGGAGCGGGATCAATGAGCAGTTCTTC. Encoded protein: CASSLWSGINEQFF.

The chain is built from TRBV11-3 and TRBJ2-1; 8 bases map to TRBD2. The CDR3 extends over 17 amino acids. Germline V gives CDR1 SGHNT, CDR2 YENEEA. With 2 bases clipped from V and 4 bases from J, the junction kept 10 bases outside the gene matches. The CDR3 here is CASSLFGSGRLYNEQFF. CDR3 DNA: TGTGCCAGCAGCTTATTTGGGAGCGGGAGATTATACAATGAGCAGTTCTTC. The full variable domain, completed using reference TRBV11-3 and TRBJ2-1, is EAGVVQSPRYKIIEKKQPVAFWCNPISGHNTLYWYLQNLGQGPELLIRYENEEAVDDSQLPKDRFSAERLKGVDSTLKIQPAELGDSAVYLCASSLFGSGRLYNEQFFGPGTRLTVL.

The chain recombines TRBV5-1 with TRBJ1-4, with D unresolved. V dropped 4 bases and J dropped 5 bases, with 9 bases sitting between them. The length of the CDR3 is 13 residues. Germline V gene data show CDR1 as SGHRS and CDR2 as YFSETQ. Here the CDR3 reads CASSLLANEKLFF. CDR3 DNA sequence: TGCGCCAGCAGCCTGCTGGCCAATGAAAAACTGTTTTTT.

V usage is TRBV6-6 and J usage is TRBJ1-5; 10 positions agree with TRBD1. The CDR3 has 15 residues. The ends lost 7 bases at V and 2 bases at J; junction bases unmatched: 5. Germline V gives CDR1 MNHNY, CDR2 SVGAGI (reference sequence). CDR3 residues: CASKTGTGGNQPQHF. CDR3 DNA sequence: TGTGCCAGCAAAACCGGGACAGGGGGCAATCAGCCCCAGCATTTT.

The chain carries TRBV19 and TRBJ2-7; 10 bases line up with TRBD1. After removal of 9 bases from V and 4 bases from J, the junction contained 12 bases not matched to a gene. The CDR3 contains 15 residues. CDR1 is LNHDA and CDR2 is SQIVND in the germline V gene (reference sequence). The CDR3 loop is CASQPRDRGPYEQYF. The CDR3 DNA reads TGTGCCAGCCAACCTAGGGACAGGGGACCGTACGAGCAGTACTTC. Full variable domain (remainder filled in from reference TRBV19 and TRBJ2-7): DGGITQSPKYLFRKEGQNVTLSCEQNLNHDAMYWYRQDPGQGLRLIYYSQIVNDFQKGDIAEGYSVSREKKESFPLTVTSAQKNPTAFYLCASQPRDRGPYEQYFGPGTRLTVT.

The V gene is TRBV18, the J gene TRBJ1-2; 10 bases are a match to TRBD1. The CDR3 covers 17 residues. CDR1 and CDR2 (germline): KGHSH, LQKENI. Unmatched junction bases numbered 9, after V lost 3 bases and J lost 2 bases. The CDR3 coding sequence is TGTGCCAGCTCACCTACTAACCCGGGACAGGGGAACTATGGCTACACCTTC. This gives the protein CASSPTNPGQGNYGYTF.

The chain is built from TRBV9 and TRBJ2-3; TRBD2 agrees at 15 bases. The CDR3 spans 17 residues. V lost 4 bases and J lost 4; bases outside the gene matches: 7. The germline V gene has CDR1 SGDLS and CDR2 YYNGEE. The CDR3 sequence is CASSSGLAGGSPDTQYF. The DNA of the CDR3 is TGTGCCAGCAGCTCGGGACTAGCGGGAGGTAGCCCAGATACGCAGTATTTT.

This clone was counted once. J is TRBJ1-1 and V is TRBV9; 8 bases are a match to TRBD1. Germline values: CDR1 SGDLS, CDR2 YYNGEE. The CDR3 runs 14 residues. Trimming cost V 3 bases and J 2 bases; bases outside gene matches: 3. The CDR3 DNA reads as TGTGCCAGCAGCGGAGGACAGGGTAACACTGAAGCTTTCTTT. Translation: CASSGGQGNTEAFF.

The V call is TRBV11-2, the J call TRBJ2-7, with D perhaps TRBD1 (5 bases). The CDR3 runs to 13 residues. The V end was cut by 3 bases, the J end by 3 bases, with 9 bases between. In germline, CDR1 is SGHAT, CDR2 FQNNGV. The CDR3 sequence is CASSLRQGYEQYF. The CDR3 DNA sequence: TGTGCCAGCAGCTTGCGGCAGGGCTACGAGCAGTACTTC. The whole variable domain, filled in from reference TRBV11-2 and TRBJ2-7, reads EAGVAQSPRYKIIEKRQSVAFWCNPISGHATLYWYQQILGQGPKLLIQFQNNGVVDDSQLPKDRFSAERLKGVDSTLKIQPAKLEDSAVYLCASSLRQGYEQYFGPGTRLTVT.

The chain is built from TRBV2 and TRBJ2-5; 8 positions match TRBD1. J gave up 7 bases and V 4 bases, and 5 bases lay outside the gene matches. The CDR3 is made up of 13 amino acids. Germline V lookup: CDR1 SNHLY, CDR2 FYNNEI. The CDR3: CASSVLQGGTQYF. CDR3 sequence (DNA): TGTGCCAGCAGTGTTTTACAGGGGGGGACCCAGTACTTC.

The chain links TRBV9 to TRBJ2-3; the match to TRBD2 covers 10 bases. The CDR3 length is 16 residues. CDR1 SGDLS and CDR2 YYNGEE come from the germline V gene. Trimming at V came to 3 bases and at J to 2 bases, leaving 6 bases not matched to a gene. The CDR3 nucleotides read TGTGCCAGCAGCGGACGGACTAGCGGATACACAGATACGCAGTATTTT. Amino acid sequence: CASSGRTSGYTDTQYF.

The V call is TRBV10-2, the J call TRBJ1-6, with a possible D match to TRBD1 (5 bases). The CDR3 loop spans 13 amino acids. CDR1 and CDR2 (germline): WSHSY, SAAADI. Trimming took 6 bases from V and 9 from J, leaving 12 bases between them. The CDR3 sequence: CASRSDRRSPLHF. The CDR3 DNA reads as TGCGCCAGCAGAAGCGACAGACGTTCACCCCTCCACTTT.

The V gene is TRBV27, the J gene TRBJ2-7; D possibly matches TRBD1 or TRBD2 (5 bases each). This CDR3 spans 13 amino acids. V was shortened by 4 bases and J by 7 bases, with 14 bases between the two germline ends. The V gene's germline CDR1 is MNHEY and CDR2 SMNVEV (reference sequence). Here the CDR3 reads CASSSGLRGEQYF. The CDR3 nucleotides read TGTGCCAGCAGTTCAGGACTTAGGGGTGAGCAGTACTTC.

CDR3 sequence reads: CASSGGLAGLNEQFF. Here the CDR3 DNA reads TGTGCCAGCAGCGGGGGACTAGCGGGGCTCAATGAGCAGTTCTTC. The genes are TRBV2 and TRBJ2-1; TRBD2 matches at 13 bases. Per germline, CDR1 SNHLY and CDR2 FYNNEI. CDR3 size: 15 residues. V was pared by 6 bases and J by 6 bases, with 5 bases of the junction left unmatched.

This clone was detected only a few times. The rearrangement uses TRBV6-1 and TRBJ1-2; D might be TRBD1 (6 bases). Germline V lookup: CDR1 MNHNS, CDR2 SASEGT. This CDR3 comprises 16 residues. V shed 0 bases and J shed 4 bases, with 15 bases lying between them. Here the CDR3 DNA reads TGTGCCAGCAGTGAAGCGGGGGGCAGGGGCGGCTATGGCTACACCTTC. Translating gives CASSEAGGRGGYGYTF.

This chain uses TRBV4-1 with TRBJ1-1; TRBD1 is a possible D gene (5 bases). From germline, CDR1 is MGHRA and CDR2 YSYEKL. V lost 0 bases to trimming and J lost 3 bases, with 20 bases between them. The CDR3 spans 18 residues. CDR3 DNA: TGCGCCAGCAGCCAAGATGGGGGGGAAGCGGGGACGGACACTGAAGCTTTCTTT. It encodes CASSQDGGEAGTDTEAFF.

The genes are TRBV18 and TRBJ1-1; 7 bases are a match to TRBD1. Unmatched junction bases numbered 8, after V lost 3 bases and J lost 4 bases. The CDR3 loop spans 15 amino acids. Germline V gives CDR1 KGHSH, CDR2 LQKENI. The CDR3 DNA reads as TGTGCCAGCTCACCGTCTCAGGGGGAGGGCACTGAAGCTTTCTTT. It is translated as CASSPSQGEGTEAFF.

This chain connects TRBV15 to TRBJ2-7, with 7 positions matching TRBD2. The CDR3 length is 13 residues. The V and J ends lost 9 bases and 0 bases, in that order; junction bases with no gene match: 5. Germline lookup yields CDR1 LNHNV and CDR2 YYDKDF (reference sequence). CDR3 coding DNA: TGTGCCACAGGGACTAACCTCTCCTACGAGCAGTACTTC. It codes for CATGTNLSYEQYF. Using reference TRBV15 and TRBJ2-7 for the parts outside the CDR3, the full variable domain is DAMVIQNPRYQVTQFGKPVTLSCSQTLNHNVMYWYQQKSSQAPKLLFHYYDKDFNNEADTPDNFQSRRPNTSFCFLDIRSPGLGDTAMYLCATGTNLSYEQYFGPGTRLTVT.

The chain recombines TRBV12-5 with TRBJ1-4; possible D gene TRBD1, 5 bases. V lost 5 bases, J lost 4 bases, and 11 bases lay in between. This CDR3 has 14 amino acids. Germline V gives CDR1 LGHNT, CDR2 FRNRAP. The CDR3: CASGPGRLNEKLFF. The CDR3, as DNA: TGTGCTAGTGGTCCGGGACGGCTTAATGAAAAACTGTTTTTT.

This clone was observed a handful of times. This chain links TRBV7-6 with TRBJ2-1; 13 bases are a match to TRBD2. The CDR3 length is 16 residues. J was trimmed by 6 bases and V by 5 bases; bases with no gene match: 7. The germline V gene has CDR1 SGHVS and CDR2 FNYEAQ. The CDR3 region has the DNA TGTGCCAGCAGCGGACTAGCGGGAGCCCCGGGCAATGAGCAGTTCTTC. Translated, it gives CASSGLAGAPGNEQFF.

The V call is TRBV28, the J call TRBJ1-5, with D maybe TRBD1 (5 bases). The CDR3 totals 14 residues. Trimming took off 6 bases at V and 6 bases at J, with 15 bases between the two ends. The germline CDR1 and CDR2 sequences are MDHEN and SYDVKM. CDR3 DNA sequence: TGTGCCAGCAGGGACCACGGGGGGGGTCAGCCCCAGCATTTT. The encoded protein is CASRDHGGGQPQHF.

V is TRBV11-3 and J is TRBJ2-3; TRBD2 matches at 12 bases. The germline CDR1 and CDR2 sequences are SGHNT and YENEEA. This CDR3 is built from 13 residues. V lost 3 bases and J lost 12; bases outside the gene matches: 4. CDR3 amino acids: CASSLVTSGSQYF. CDR3 coding DNA: TGTGCCAGCAGCTTGGTGACTAGCGGGAGCCAGTATTTT.

The chain carries TRBV30 and TRBJ2-5; tentatively, D is TRBD2 (5 bases). This CDR3 is built from 13 residues. Trimming pared 4 bases from V and 5 bases from J, leaving 14 bases between. CDR1 and CDR2 from the germline V gene are GTSNPN and SVGIG (reference sequence). The CDR3 loop is CAWTVGSGETQYF. As DNA, the CDR3 is TGTGCCTGGACTGTAGGGAGTGGCGAGACCCAGTACTTC.

V and J are TRBV21-1 and TRBJ2-1. TRBV21-1 counts as a pseudogene. The CDR3 sequence is 16 residues long. CDR3 nucleotides: TGTGCCAGCAGCAAGTTGGACGCCTGCAATCCAAATGAGCAGTTCTTC. This gives the protein CASSKLDACNPNEQFF.

This chain uses TRBV10-3 with TRBJ2-1; 7 nucleotides align to TRBD2. CDR3 length: 16 amino acids. V lost 7 bases to trimming and J lost 0 bases; unmatched junction nucleotides: 9. Per germline, CDR1 ENHRY and CDR2 SYGVKD. CDR3 in DNA: TGTGCCATCAATAGGTGGGGGGACTACTCCTACAATGAGCAGTTCTTC. Amino acid sequence: CAINRWGDYSYNEQFF.

V and J are TRBV19 and TRBJ2-2, with D possibly matching TRBD2 (6 bases). Germline CDR1 is LNHDA and CDR2 is SQIVND (reference sequence). This CDR3 is 14 amino acids long. Trimming removed 1 base at V and 6 bases at J, with 9 bases between. DNA for the CDR3: TGTGCCAGTAGTATAGCTGGGGGGTCCGGGGAGCTGTTTTTT. Residues: CASSIAGGSGELFF.